This T cell receptor beta chain was recorded in a study of Ad26.COV2.S vaccination and SARS-CoV-2 variants. Whole-study context: Once, or twice with 56 days between doses, Ad26.COV2.S was given intramuscularly.

The CDR3 sequence is 12 residues long. After removal of 1 base from V and 15 bases from J, the junction contained 6 bases not matched to a gene. Germline values: CDR1 SGHTA, CDR2 FQGNSA. Data came from immunoSEQ multiplex PCR; TCRdb stores just in-frame clones and leaves some out. The data show fewer than 800,000 clones, roughly 90% seen once. Documented treatment: roughly 20 received Ad26.COV2.S at low or high dose, single or two shots; about five received placebo; per-sample allocation not given. All samples were drawn on day 63, counting from the first vaccine or placebo injection. The receptor was derived from a person aged 18-60 years who received the Ad26.COV2.S COVID-19 vaccine or a placebo. The chain carries TRBV7-2 and TRBJ2-1; 7 bases match TRBD1. The specimen comprised peripheral blood, sampled in a trial of Ad26.COV2.S vaccine versus placebo. CDR3 DNA sequence: TGTGCCAGCAGCTTAGGAGGGGGCCGGCTGTTCTTC. It yields the protein CASSLGGGRLFF.